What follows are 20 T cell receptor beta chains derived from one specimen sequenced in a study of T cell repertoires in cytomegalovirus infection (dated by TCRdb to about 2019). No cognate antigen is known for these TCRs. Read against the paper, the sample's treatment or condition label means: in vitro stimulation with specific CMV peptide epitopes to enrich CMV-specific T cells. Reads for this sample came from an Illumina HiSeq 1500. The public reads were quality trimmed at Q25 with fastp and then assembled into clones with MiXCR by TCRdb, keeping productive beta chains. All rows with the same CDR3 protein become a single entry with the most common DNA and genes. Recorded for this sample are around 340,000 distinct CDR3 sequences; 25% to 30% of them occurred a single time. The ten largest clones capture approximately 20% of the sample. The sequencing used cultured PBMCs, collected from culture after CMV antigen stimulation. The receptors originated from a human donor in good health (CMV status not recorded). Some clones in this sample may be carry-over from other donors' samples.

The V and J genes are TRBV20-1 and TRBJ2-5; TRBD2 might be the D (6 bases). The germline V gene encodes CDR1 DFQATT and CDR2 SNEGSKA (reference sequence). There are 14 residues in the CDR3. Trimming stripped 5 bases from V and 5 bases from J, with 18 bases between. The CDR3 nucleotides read TGCAGTGCTCCCACGGGGTTCCGGGAGGAGACCCAGTACTTC. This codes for CSAPTGFREETQYF.

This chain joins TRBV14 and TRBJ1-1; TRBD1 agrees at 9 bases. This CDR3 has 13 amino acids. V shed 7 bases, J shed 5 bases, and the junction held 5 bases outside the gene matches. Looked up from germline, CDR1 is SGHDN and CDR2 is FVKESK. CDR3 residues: CASKGTGRTEAFF. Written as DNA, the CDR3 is TGTGCCAGCAAGGGGACAGGGAGGACTGAAGCTTTCTTT. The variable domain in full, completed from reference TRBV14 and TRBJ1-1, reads EAGVTQFPSHSVIEKGQTVTLRCDPISGHDNLYWYRRVMGKEIKFLLHFVKESKQDESGMPNNRFLAERTGGTYSTLKVQPAELEDSGVYFCASKGTGRTEAFFGQGTRLTVV.

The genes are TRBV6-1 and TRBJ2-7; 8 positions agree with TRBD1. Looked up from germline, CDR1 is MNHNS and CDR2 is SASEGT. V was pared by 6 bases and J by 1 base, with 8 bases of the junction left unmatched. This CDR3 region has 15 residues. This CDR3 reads CASRATGEGSYEQYF. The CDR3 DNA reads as TGTGCCAGCAGGGCGACAGGGGAAGGGTCCTACGAGCAGTACTTC.

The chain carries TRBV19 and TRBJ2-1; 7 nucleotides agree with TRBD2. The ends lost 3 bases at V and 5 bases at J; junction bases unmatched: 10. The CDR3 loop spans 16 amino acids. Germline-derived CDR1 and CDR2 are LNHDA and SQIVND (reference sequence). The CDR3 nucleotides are TGTGCCAGTAGTATGGTACCTAGCGGACAAAACAATGAGCAGTTCTTC. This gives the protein CASSMVPSGQNNEQFF.

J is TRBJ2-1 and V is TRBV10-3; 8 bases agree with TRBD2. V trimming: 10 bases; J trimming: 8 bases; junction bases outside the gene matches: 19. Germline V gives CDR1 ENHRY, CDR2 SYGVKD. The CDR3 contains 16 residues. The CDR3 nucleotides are TGTGCCACCTGGGGAGGTTTTAGCGGGACCATGGATGAGCAGTTCTTC. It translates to CATWGGFSGTMDEQFF.

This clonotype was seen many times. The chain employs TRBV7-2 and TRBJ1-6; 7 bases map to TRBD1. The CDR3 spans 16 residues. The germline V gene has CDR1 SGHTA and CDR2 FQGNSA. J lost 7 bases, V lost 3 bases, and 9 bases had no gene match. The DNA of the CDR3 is TGTGCCAGCAGCTTTACAGGGGTTGGTGTCAATTCACCCCTCCACTTT. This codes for CASSFTGVGVNSPLHF.

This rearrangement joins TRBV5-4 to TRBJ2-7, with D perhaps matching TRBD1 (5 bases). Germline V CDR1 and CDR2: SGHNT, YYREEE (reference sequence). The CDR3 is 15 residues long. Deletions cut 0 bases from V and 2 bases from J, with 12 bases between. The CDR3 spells CASSLGSTVTYEQYF. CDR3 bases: TGTGCCAGCAGCTTGGGATCGACAGTCACCTACGAGCAGTACTTC.

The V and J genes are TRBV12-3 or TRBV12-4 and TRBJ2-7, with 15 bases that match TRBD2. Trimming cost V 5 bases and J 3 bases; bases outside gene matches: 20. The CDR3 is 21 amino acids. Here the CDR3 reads CASSLQTRGLAGGQSHYEQYF. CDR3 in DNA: TGTGCCAGCAGTCTCCAAACCCGGGGACTAGCGGGAGGCCAGAGCCACTACGAGCAGTACTTC.

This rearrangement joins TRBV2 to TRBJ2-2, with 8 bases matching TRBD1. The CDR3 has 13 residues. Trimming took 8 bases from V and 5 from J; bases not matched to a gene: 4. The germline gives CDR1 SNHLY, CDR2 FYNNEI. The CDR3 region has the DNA TGTGCCAGCCGGACAGGGCGTACCGGGGAGCTGTTTTTT. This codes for CASRTGRTGELFF.

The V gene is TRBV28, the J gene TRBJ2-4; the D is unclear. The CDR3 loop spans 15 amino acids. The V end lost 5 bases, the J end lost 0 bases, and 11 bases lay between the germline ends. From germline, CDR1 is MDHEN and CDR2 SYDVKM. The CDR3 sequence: CASSGPALAKNIQYF. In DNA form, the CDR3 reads TGTGCCAGCAGTGGACCGGCGCTAGCCAAAAACATTCAGTACTTC.

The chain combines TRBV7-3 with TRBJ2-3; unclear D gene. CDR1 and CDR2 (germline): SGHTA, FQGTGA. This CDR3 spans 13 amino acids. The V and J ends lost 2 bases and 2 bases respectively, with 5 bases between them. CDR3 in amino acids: CASSLEPTDTQYF. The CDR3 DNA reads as TGTGCCAGCAGCTTAGAACCCACAGATACGCAGTATTTT.

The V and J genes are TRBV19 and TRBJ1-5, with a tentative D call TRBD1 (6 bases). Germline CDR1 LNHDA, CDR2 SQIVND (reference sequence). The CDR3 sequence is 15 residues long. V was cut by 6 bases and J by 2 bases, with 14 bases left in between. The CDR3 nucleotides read TGTGCCAGTAGAGGACAGACCCTGGGCAATCAGCCCCAGCATTTT. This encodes CASRGQTLGNQPQHF.

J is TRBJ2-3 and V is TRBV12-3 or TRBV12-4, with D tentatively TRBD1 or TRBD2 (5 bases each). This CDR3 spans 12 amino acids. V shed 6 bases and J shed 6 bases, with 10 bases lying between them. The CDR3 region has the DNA TGTGCCAGCAGGACCAGGGAGGATACGCAGTATTTT. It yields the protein CASRTREDTQYF.

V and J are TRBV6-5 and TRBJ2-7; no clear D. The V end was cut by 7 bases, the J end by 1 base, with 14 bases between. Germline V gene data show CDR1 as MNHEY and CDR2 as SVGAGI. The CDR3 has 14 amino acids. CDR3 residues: CASNQGDSSYEQYF. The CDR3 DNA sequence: TGTGCCAGCAACCAAGGAGACTCTTCCTACGAGCAGTACTTC.

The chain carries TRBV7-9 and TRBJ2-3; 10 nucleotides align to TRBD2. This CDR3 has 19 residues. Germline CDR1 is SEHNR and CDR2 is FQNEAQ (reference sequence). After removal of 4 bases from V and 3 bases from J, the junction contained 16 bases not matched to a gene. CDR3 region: CASSYVRTSGARGTDTQYF. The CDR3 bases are TGTGCCAGCAGCTATGTTCGCACTAGCGGGGCCCGGGGGACAGATACGCAGTATTTT.

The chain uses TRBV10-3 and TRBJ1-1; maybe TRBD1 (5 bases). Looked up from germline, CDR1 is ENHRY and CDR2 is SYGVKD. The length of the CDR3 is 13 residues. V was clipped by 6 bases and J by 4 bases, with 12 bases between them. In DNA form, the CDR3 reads TGTGCCATCAGACTTCAGGGTAGCACTGAAGCTTTCTTT. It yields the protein CAIRLQGSTEAFF.

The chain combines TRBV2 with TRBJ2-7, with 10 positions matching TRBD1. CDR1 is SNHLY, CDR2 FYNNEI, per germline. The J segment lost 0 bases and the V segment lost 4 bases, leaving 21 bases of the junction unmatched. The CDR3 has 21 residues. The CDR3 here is CASSGGQGDFRLAPHSYEQYF. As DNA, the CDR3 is TGTGCCAGCAGTGGAGGACAGGGGGATTTTCGACTAGCGCCACACTCCTACGAGCAGTACTTC.

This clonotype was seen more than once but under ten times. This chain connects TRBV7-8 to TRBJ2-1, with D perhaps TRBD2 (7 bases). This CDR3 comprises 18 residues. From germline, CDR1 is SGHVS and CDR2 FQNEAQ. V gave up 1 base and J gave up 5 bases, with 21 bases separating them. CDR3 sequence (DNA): TGTGCCAGCAGCTTAGAGGGGGGAGGGAGATTTGAAAACAATGAGCAGTTCTTC. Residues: CASSLEGGGRFENNEQFF.

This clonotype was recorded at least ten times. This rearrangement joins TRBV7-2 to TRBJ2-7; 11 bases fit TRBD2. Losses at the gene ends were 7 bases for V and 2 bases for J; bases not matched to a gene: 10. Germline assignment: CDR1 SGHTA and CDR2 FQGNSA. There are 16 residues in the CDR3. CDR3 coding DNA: TGTGCCAGCAACTCCCTGGGACTAGCGGCGGCCTACGAGCAGTACTTC. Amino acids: CASNSLGLAAAYEQYF.

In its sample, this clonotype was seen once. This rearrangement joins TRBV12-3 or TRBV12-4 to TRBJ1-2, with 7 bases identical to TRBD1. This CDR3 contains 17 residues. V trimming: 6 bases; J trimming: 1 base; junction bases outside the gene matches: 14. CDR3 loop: CASSSHGTADFNYGYTF. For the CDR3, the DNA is TGTGCCAGCAGCTCACATGGGACAGCCGACTTTAACTATGGCTACACCTTC.